These 31 T cell receptor beta chains came from one sample sequenced in a study of OX40 agonist ivuxolimab in advanced cancers. Only in-frame clones appear in the TCRdb table, and some are missing; sequencing was by immunoSEQ multiplex PCR. The data contain more than 12,000 clones, roughly 85% of them seen just once; the ten biggest clones take up roughly 31%. The sequences come from CD4+ or CD8+ T cells sorted from blood, collected in a trial of the OX40 agonist ivuxolimab. Receptors originate from an adult with an advanced solid tumor such as melanoma, head and neck, liver or kidney cancer.

The chain employs TRBV5-6 and TRBJ2-1; D is ambiguous. Germline lookup yields CDR1 SGHDT and CDR2 YYEEEE. V was trimmed by 5 bases and J by 9 bases, leaving 12 bases between them. The CDR3 runs to 12 residues. The CDR3 loop reads CASSPRWGEQFF. The CDR3 DNA reads TGTGCCAGCAGTCCACGCTGGGGTGAGCAGTTCTTC.

This clone was found once. At one boundary the junction diverges from the germline segment, which might be a read error. The chain combines TRBV6-5 with TRBJ2-1, with D unclear. The germline V gene has CDR1 MNHEY and CDR2 SVGAGI. This CDR3 region has 14 residues. CDR3 bases: TGTGCCAGCAGTTACTCAACTTCCTACGATGAGCAGTTCTTC. This gives the protein CASSYSTSYDEQFF.

This sequence joins TRBV13 and TRBJ2-7, with D perhaps assigned TRBD1 or TRBD2 (5 bases each). V dropped 5 bases and J dropped 3 bases, with 11 bases sitting between them. The CDR3 consists of 13 residues. The germline V gene has CDR1 PRHDT and CDR2 FYEKMQ (reference sequence). The CDR3 DNA reads TGTGCCAGCAGCCGGGACGGATACTACGAGCAGTACTTC. Protein sequence: CASSRDGYYEQYF. Using reference TRBV13 and TRBJ2-7 for the parts outside the CDR3, the full variable domain is AAGVIQSPRHLIKEKRETATLKCYPIPRHDTVYWYQQGPGQDPQFLISFYEKMQSDKGSIPDRFSAQQFSDYHSELNMSSLELGDSALYFCASSRDGYYEQYFGPGTRLTVT.

The chain carries TRBV6-7 and TRBJ1-3, with TRBD1 as a possible D gene (5 bases). TRBV6-7 is classed as an ORF, of uncertain function. The ends were cut back, 0 bases at V and 4 bases at J, with 13 bases in the middle. The CDR3 covers 16 residues. Here the CDR3 reads CASSYSGGTGGNTIYF. CDR3 DNA sequence: TGTGCCAGCAGTTACTCTGGGGGTACGGGCGGAAACACCATATATTTT.

This rearrangement joins TRBV5-1 to TRBJ1-3; D is undetermined. This CDR3 has 13 amino acids. Germline V lookup: CDR1 SGHRS, CDR2 YFSETQ. With 9 bases removed from V and 3 bases from J, the gap between germline ends came to 13 bases. The CDR3 is CATFGRNGNTIYF. The CDR3 nucleotides read TGCGCCACCTTCGGACGGAATGGAAACACCATATATTTT.

This clone was found a few times. The V call is TRBV2, the J call TRBJ1-1, with D possibly TRBD1 on 6 matching bases. This CDR3 spans 15 amino acids. The V end lost 2 bases, the J end lost 8 bases, and 18 bases lay between the germline ends. Per germline, CDR1 SNHLY and CDR2 FYNNEI. For the CDR3, the DNA is TGTGCCAGCAGTGAATACGTGAGGGGGGCCGGGGAAGCTTTCTTT. This translates into CASSEYVRGAGEAFF.

The chain recombines TRBV7-1 with TRBJ2-2; D perhaps matches TRBD2 (6 bases). TRBV7-1 is an open reading frame, and its role is uncertain. Trimming pared 4 bases from V and 6 bases from J, leaving 18 bases between. The CDR3 length is 16 residues. The CDR3 DNA reads TGTGCCAGCAGCTTAGATTTGGGGACTTATGCCGGGGAGCTGTTTTTT. Translated, it gives CASSLDLGTYAGELFF.

This clone has a handful of counts. The CDR3 spells CASSQSGLHEQYF. For the CDR3, the DNA is TGTGCCAGCAGCCAGTCAGGTCTACACGAGCAGTACTTC. The rearrangement joins TRBV7-2 to TRBJ2-7, with unresolved D. The germline CDR1 and CDR2 sequences are SGHTA and FQGNSA. The germline V and J ends were trimmed by 5 bases and 5 bases, with 13 bases remaining between them. This CDR3 has 13 amino acids.

V is TRBV11-2 and J is TRBJ2-1; no clear D gene. The germline V gene encodes CDR1 SGHAT and CDR2 FQNNGV. The length of the CDR3 is 14 residues. Trimming removed 2 bases from V and 2 bases from J, with 7 bases in between. The CDR3 DNA reads as TGTGCCAGCAGCTTAAATAGCCCCTACAATGAGCAGTTCTTC. Protein sequence: CASSLNSPYNEQFF.

The sample holds a few counts of this clone. The V and J genes are TRBV6-1 and TRBJ2-3, with D maybe TRBD2 (6 bases). V dropped 0 bases and J dropped 2 bases, with 9 bases sitting between them. This CDR3 spans 15 amino acids. Germline V gene sequence: CDR1 MNHNS, CDR2 SASEGT. This CDR3 is CASSEAAGTTDTQYF. CDR3 nucleotide sequence: TGTGCCAGCAGTGAAGCGGCGGGGACCACAGATACGCAGTATTTT.

This clone has just a few counts. The rearrangement joins TRBV27 to TRBJ2-7, with 8 positions matching TRBD1. V lost 3 bases, J lost 3 bases, and 4 bases stayed unmatched. Germline assignment: CDR1 MNHEY and CDR2 SMNVEV (reference sequence). The CDR3 totals 14 residues. CDR3 amino acids: CASSFGQGGYEQYF. In nucleotides, the CDR3 is TGTGCCAGCAGTTTTGGACAGGGTGGCTACGAGCAGTACTTC.

The rearrangement joins TRBV5-1 to TRBJ1-4; TRBD1 agrees at 10 bases. V gave up 4 bases and J gave up 0 bases; unmatched junction bases: 9. The CDR3 loop spans 18 amino acids. Germline assignment: CDR1 SGHRS and CDR2 YFSETQ. CDR3 in DNA: TGCGCCAGCAGCATGACCGGGACAGGGGTCCCAACTAATGAAAAACTGTTTTTT. It translates to CASSMTGTGVPTNEKLFF.

As regards this clone: At one end, the junction sequence differs from germline, possibly due to a read error. DNA for the CDR3: TGTGCCAGCAGTCCATTCGGCCAAGGGTCTAAAGAAAAACTGTTTTTT. Translating it yields CASSPFGQGSKEKLFF. This rearrangement joins TRBV28 to TRBJ1-4; no reliable D call. There are 16 residues in the CDR3. CDR1 MDHEN and CDR2 SYDVKM come from the germline V gene.

The chain joins TRBV7-2 to TRBJ2-7; 10 bases are shared with TRBD2. The CDR3 is 18 amino acids. Unmatched junction bases numbered 11, after V lost 0 bases and J lost 3 bases. Germline lookup yields CDR1 SGHTA and CDR2 FQGNSA. CDR3 amino acids: CASSLAPSGSSISYEQYF. The CDR3 region has the DNA TGTGCCAGCAGCTTAGCACCTAGCGGGAGTTCTATAAGCTACGAGCAGTACTTC.

The chain uses TRBV6-5 and TRBJ2-1; 7 bases are shared with TRBD2. Germline values: CDR1 MNHEY, CDR2 SVGAGI. The CDR3 sequence is 12 residues long. Trimming removed 7 bases from V and 9 bases from J; junction bases left unmatched: 6. Here the CDR3 reads CASTAGVGEQFF. The CDR3 DNA reads TGTGCCAGCACTGCGGGAGTGGGTGAGCAGTTCTTC.

The chain carries TRBV19 and TRBJ2-1; the D gene is possibly TRBD2 (5 bases). The CDR3 extends over 13 amino acids. The germline gives CDR1 LNHDA, CDR2 SQIVND (reference sequence). Trimming took off 3 bases at V and 6 bases at J, with 9 bases between the two ends. The CDR3: CASSIGLRNEQFF. CDR3 in DNA: TGTGCCAGTAGTATCGGACTTCGCAATGAGCAGTTCTTC.

The chain recombines TRBV10-2 with TRBJ2-1; TRBD1 or TRBD2 may be the D gene (7 bases each). The length of the CDR3 is 13 residues. V lost 6 bases and J 10 bases, leaving 16 bases between the germline ends. The germline V gene encodes CDR1 WSHSY and CDR2 SAAADI. CDR3 sequence: CASSVRGGWEQFF. The CDR3, as DNA: TGCGCCAGCAGCGTCAGGGGGGGGTGGGAGCAGTTCTTC.

The chain is built from TRBV28 and TRBJ2-7; TRBD1 aligns across 10 bases. V lost 8 bases, J lost 1 base, and 14 bases stayed unmatched. CDR1 and CDR2 from the germline V gene are MDHEN and SYDVKM. The CDR3 sequence is 17 residues long. Here the CDR3 reads CASSSRDRGLRSYEQYF. CDR3 nucleotides: TGTGCCAGCTCCAGCCGGGACAGGGGTTTGAGGTCCTACGAGCAGTACTTC.

Notes on this clone: A far larger clone is one base from this, pointing to a likely read error. The same CDR3 arises from other DNA sequences in this sample as well. The chain combines TRBV7-9 with TRBJ2-1; possibly TRBD2 for D (5 bases). Trimming took 1 base from V and 8 from J, leaving 6 bases between them. The germline CDR1 and CDR2 sequences are SEHNR and FQNEAQ (reference sequence). The CDR3 consists of 12 residues. The CDR3 loop reads CASSLGGHEQFF. The CDR3 coding sequence is TGTGCCAGCAGCTTAGGCGGGCATGAGCAGTTCTTC.

The rearrangement uses TRBV5-8 and TRBJ2-1; D remains unclear. Per the germline V gene, CDR1 is SGHTS and CDR2 is YDEGEE. V lost 6 bases, J lost 5 bases, and 24 bases lay in between. The CDR3 runs 17 residues. CDR3 sequence (DNA): TGTGCCAGCAAATTGGGTCTGACAAGAAATAGTCACAATGAGCAGTTCTTC. Its translation: CASKLGLTRNSHNEQFF.

The CDR3 DNA reads as TGTGCCAGCAGCCGTGGGGCCGAGCAGTACTTC. It translates to CASSRGAEQYF. V is TRBV5-6 and J is TRBJ2-7; TRBD1 might be the D (5 bases). V gave up 4 bases and J gave up 6 bases, with 8 bases separating them. The CDR3 runs 11 residues. Germline loops: CDR1 SGHDT, CDR2 YYEEEE.

DNA for the CDR3: TGTGCCAGCAGCTCCGAGCGGGACTACAATGAGCAGTTCTTC. This sequence encodes CASSSERDYNEQFF. V and J are TRBV9 and TRBJ2-1; 7 bases match TRBD2. Per germline, CDR1 SGDLS and CDR2 YYNGEE. V gave up 4 bases and J gave up 3 bases; unmatched junction bases: 4. This CDR3 has 14 amino acids.

The chain recombines TRBV5-1 with TRBJ2-3, with no clear D. Germline CDR1 reads SGHRS; CDR2 reads YFSETQ. The CDR3 spans 14 residues. Trimming pared 0 bases from V and 8 bases from J, leaving 13 bases between. Here the CDR3 reads CASSLAPDQPTQYF. DNA for the CDR3: TGCGCCAGCAGCTTGGCCCCGGATCAACCTACGCAGTATTTT.

This chain joins TRBV5-4 and TRBJ1-1, with TRBD1 matching 7 bases. V shed 4 bases, J shed 7 bases, and the junction held 7 bases outside the gene matches. In germline, CDR1 is SGHNT, CDR2 YYREEE (reference sequence). The CDR3 totals 13 residues. In DNA, the CDR3 is TGTGCCAGCAGCCCGACAGGGAGGGTTGAAGCTTTCTTT. Encoded protein: CASSPTGRVEAFF.

This chain uses TRBV5-8 with TRBJ2-7, with 10 bases lining up with TRBD2. Germline V gene data show CDR1 as SGHTS and CDR2 as YDEGEE. After removal of 4 bases from V and 4 bases from J, the junction contained 5 bases not matched to a gene. This CDR3 has 14 residues. CDR3: CASSLAGEGYEQYF. The DNA of the CDR3 is TGTGCCAGCAGCCTAGCGGGAGAGGGGTACGAGCAGTACTTC. Together with reference TRBV5-8 and TRBJ2-7, the CDR3 gives the full variable domain: EAGVTQSPTHLIKTRGQQATLRCSPISGHTSVYWYQQALGLGLQFLLWYDEGEERNRGNFPPRFSGRQFPNYSSELNVNALELEDSALYLCASSLAGEGYEQYFGPGTRLTVT.

Here the CDR3 DNA reads TGTGCCAGCAGTTCCCCGAGGACAGGGAGGCAGACCCAGTACTTC. As protein: CASSSPRTGRQTQYF. This sequence joins TRBV6-5 and TRBJ2-5; the match to TRBD1 covers 8 bases. Germline CDR1 and CDR2: MNHEY and SVGAGI. V lost 4 bases to trimming and J lost 6 bases; unmatched junction nucleotides: 10. The CDR3 is 15 amino acids.

In its sample, this clone is medium-sized. V usage is TRBV11-2 and J usage is TRBJ2-2; tentatively, D is TRBD2 (6 bases). The CDR3 is 16 amino acids. Per germline, CDR1 SGHAT and CDR2 FQNNGV. Trimming shortened V by 0 bases and J by 6 bases, and 14 bases separated the two germline ends. The CDR3 nucleotides are TGTGCCAGCAGCTTAGATTTGGGGACTTATGCCGGGGAGCTGTTTTTT. Translating it yields CASSLDLGTYAGELFF.

The V gene is TRBV5-4, the J gene TRBJ2-5; a possible D gene is TRBD2 (6 bases). Germline V lookup: CDR1 SGHNT, CDR2 YYREEE (reference sequence). The V end was cut by 0 bases, the J end by 1 base, with 10 bases between. The CDR3 consists of 15 residues. Here the CDR3 DNA reads TGTGCCAGCAGCTTGGGGGGGACTCTCCAAGAGACCCAGTACTTC. Its protein product is CASSLGGTLQETQYF.

This clone appeared a single time. The CDR3, as DNA: TGTGCCAGCAGCGTAGAGCGAGGGATGGTGGGCAATGAGCAGTTCTTC. Translating it yields CASSVERGMVGNEQFF. This chain connects TRBV9 to TRBJ2-1; D possibly corresponds to TRBD2 (5 bases). Trimming removed 0 bases at V and 6 bases at J, with 16 bases between. The CDR3 extends over 16 amino acids. The germline gives CDR1 SGDLS, CDR2 YYNGEE. The variable domain in full, completed from reference TRBV9 and TRBJ2-1, reads DSGVTQTPKHLITATGQRVTLRCSPRSGDLSVYWYQQSLDQGLQFLIQYYNGEERAKGNILERFSAQQFPDLHSELNLSSLELGDSALYFCASSVERGMVGNEQFFGPGTRLTVL.

The chain employs TRBV7-6 and TRBJ2-7, with 9 nucleotides matching TRBD1. The CDR3 extends over 14 amino acids. V was pared by 5 bases and J by 4 bases, with 6 bases of the junction left unmatched. Germline CDR1 and CDR2: SGHVS and FNYEAQ. CDR3 in amino acids: CASSQGQGGYEQYF. The CDR3 bases are TGTGCCAGCAGCCAGGGACAGGGTGGGTACGAGCAGTACTTC.

As DNA, the CDR3 is TGTGCCAGCAGTGAAAATGAGGGACAGGGCTCCTACGAGCAGTACTTC. Amino acids: CASSENEGQGSYEQYF. The gene calls are TRBV6-1 and TRBJ2-5; 9 bases are a match to TRBD1. The J call may be mistaken, given a closer DNA end match to TRBJ2-7. This CDR3 has 16 amino acids. Germline V gene data show CDR1 as MNHNS and CDR2 as SASEGT.